Sequencing of this TCR beta chain was carried out in a study of cytomegalovirus exposure and HLA in healthy donors (dated by TCRdb to 2017 to 2019). A note on the overall study: An earlier analysis of roughly 570 of the donors reported under 300 Gb of sequence data and about 120 million unique TCR beta sequences obtained from about 200 million T cells. The study combined high-throughput TCR immunosequencing, statistical association of individual TCRs with disease status, and machine learning to predict cytomegalovirus infection status. Across some 400 genotyped donors of the cohort, an average of about 250,000 unique TCR beta nucleotide sequences per donor were sequenced, and 15% to 20% of those sequences were non-productive. Along with the roughly 710-subject first cohort, a separate validation cohort of over a hundred different subjects was used. Donor age, sex, ethnicity and CMV serostatus were compiled together with the repertoire data. The study was designed to test whether signatures of past pathogen exposure could be identified by cataloging public T cell receptors. Four to six DR-DQ haplotypes were handled as single units for association and clustering because linkage in the cohort was strong. In the later analysis, no new phenotypic data were used to find candidate immune exposures; instead, reliance was placed on TCR beta sequences and their occurrence across donors. The study used immunosequencing to profile the T cell repertoires of around 600 subjects and linked those repertoires to cytomegalovirus serostatus. In an earlier analysis of more than 550 of the donors, high-throughput TCR beta sequencing was used to judge whether each TCR beta V gene segment behaved as functional or pseudogenic. Roughly 300 gigabases of sequencing data and approximately 80 million unique TCR sequences were included in an early release covering around 650 HLA-typed donors. HLA typing included class I and class II loci at four-digit resolution. In a later analysis, previously published TCR beta repertoires from 600 to 850 donors were re-analyzed and high-resolution HLA genotyping was added so that TCR occurrence patterns could be studied. In a later genetic analysis, genome-wide SNP genotypes for 398 of the 666 donors were used, and that subset was treated as a discovery cohort. Of the 300 to 400 genotyped donors, approximately 83% fell in the genetic ancestry cluster associated with self-reported Caucasian donors. The number of donors typed differed by locus, with roughly 629-640 for A, B, C, DRB1 and DQB1, roughly 520 for DQA1, some 570 for DPA1, and 472 for DPB1. All discovery cohort repertoires had been generated on a single sequencing platform.

Here is what the overall study found, with its caveats: A cluster of highly shared sequence variants was judged likely to represent a technical artifact of the sequencing pipeline. V-gene and J-gene trimming of TCR beta chains was associated with a missense DCLRE1C variant in a later genetic analysis, and the association was replicated in an independent cohort. Because the 87-base-pair reads could not distinguish some IMGT-functional V segments, including TRBV6-2 and TRBV6-3, those segments were excluded. Broadly in line with IMGT annotations, most TCR beta V segments showed up in productive rearrangements about 90% or about 30% of the time in an earlier analysis of a few hundred of the donors. In a later analysis, HLA-associated TCR beta chains were found to be more clonally expanded and to have lower generation probabilities than equally common non-associated chains. A further reported finding was that TCR beta sequences accurately predicted the HLA-A and HLA-B alleles for most subjects in the first cohort. When HLA alleles, especially DR and DQ, strongly co-occurred, attributing TCR associations to individual alleles was difficult. This cohort had only TCR beta chains sequenced, and the lack of alpha or paired-chain data limited which features could be detected. In vitro tests confirmed that a few of the cytomegalovirus-associated TCR beta chains recognize cytomegalovirus antigens. In a later analysis, several top co-occurrence clusters were reported to appear linked to parvovirus B19, influenza, CMV and Epstein-Barr virus. In both the original and validation cohorts, the classifier was reported to diagnose cytomegalovirus status with high specificity and sensitivity. In a later analysis, some 17,000 TCR beta sequences were associated with specific HLA alleles at a false discovery rate of 0.05. In a later genetic analysis, fewer N-insertions in productive TCRs were reported among donors in an Asian-associated ancestry cluster than the approximately 670-donor mean. HLA typing was unavailable for some donors at each locus, so association tests used only the typed subset. CMV serostatus was the only immune exposure information available for the cohort. The presence/absence analyses assumed that sequencing depth was roughly uniform across donors, and that assumption may not be true. In a later analysis, TCR association rates were found to vary across HLA loci, with the most associated TCRs seen for DRB1 alleles and the fewest for HLA-C alleles. Linkage disequilibrium might explain the correlated functional status among segregating V segments, but an unknown experimental factor could not be ruled out. Most TCR sequences were seen in very few donors, while some public TCRs were found in many individuals. The study gave a list of under 200 TCR beta chains associated with cytomegalovirus. The authors suggested that the approach could potentially be generalized to other disease states and immunological phenotypes. Most CMV-associated TCR beta chains appeared to be HLA-restricted in a later analysis, and the HLA associations seemed to be driven largely by CMV exposure. Because counts were too low, about 18 rarely observed V segments, including chromosome 9 orphons, were excluded from the earlier analysis of 587 of the donors.

A word on this clone: Its antigen is not yet known. No base-level quality is on record; no much larger clone is a single base apart.

Library construction relied on the immunoSEQ multiplex PCR assay. For the multiplex PCR, a mixture combining 60 forward primers for TCR Vbeta segments and 13 reverse primers for TCR Jbeta segments was used. The CDR3 region of rearranged TCR beta genes was amplified from genomic DNA by a multiplex PCR assay. On the Illumina HiSeq System, the amplified TCR beta libraries were sequenced as 87-base-pair reads. In the source study's methods: A later analysis tallied around 82 million unique TCR beta chains across the 610 or so repertoires, and around 12 million of those chains were shared by two or more donors. To remove PCR and sequencing errors, raw reads were error-corrected and collapsed into unique sequences using a nearest-neighbor algorithm that merged closely related sequences. To assign V, D and J gene segments, CDR3 sequences were aligned to IMGT reference sequences. For a sequence to be retained, at least a six-nucleotide match to both a V gene segment and a J gene segment was required. A rearrangement was called productive if the CDR3 had no stop codons and remained in frame with V and J, and every other rearrangement was called non-productive. CDR3 was defined according to IMGT convention as the region running from the second conserved V-encoded cysteine to the conserved J-encoded phenylalanine. The earlier analysis of about 530 of the donors excluded any sequence lacking an unambiguous match to a single V gene segment. An earlier analysis of a few hundred of the donors classified V segments as functional when productive rearrangements were above 56.7% and as segregating when the standard deviation between donors was above 5%. To diagnose cytomegalovirus status from the catalog of TCR beta chain sequences, a statistical classification framework was built. A later analysis assigned V and J genes by comparing TCR nucleotide sequences with IMGT/GENE-DB human TR gene sequences. A later analysis assigned CDR3 sequences and most-parsimonious VDJ recombination scenarios with the TCRdist pipeline. In a later analysis, every TCR beta chain was defined by the combination of its CDR3 amino acid sequence and its V-gene family, and reads without a unique V-gene family were dropped. As a way to deal with suspected cross-contamination and a sequencing artifact, a later analysis dropped 500 to 700 nucleotide sequences that were highly shared and had low generation probability. For each public chain, a later analysis derived a clonal expansion index from normalized ranks of inferred template counts within each repertoire. A later analysis computed generation probabilities with a VDJ recombination model fitted to out-of-frame rearrangements, and checked the results against IGoR. Hypergeometric tests were used in a later analysis to score TCR-TCR, TCR-HLA and TCR-CMV co-occurrence, with a repertoire-size bias correction applied to the TCR pairs. To estimate false discovery rates, a later analysis permuted the HLA or CMV assignments 20 times. In a later analysis, co-occurring TCRs were grouped using DBSCAN, and TCRdist sequence similarity was added for clustering within HLA-allele-positive subsets. Repertoires with fewer than 30,000 or more than 120,000 public chains were left out of co-occurrence clustering, as were about 5 repertoires with anomalous nucleotide sharing. TCRdb mirrors the immuneACCESS table, restricted to in-frame sequences. Some clones are absent from its copies; in checked studies, under half trace to an unresolved V gene, and the reason for the others is unknown. That table supplies the V and J calls and clone size; D and trimming were determined from the DNA. Here the sample has approximately 130,000 clones; roughly 88% occur a single time. Under 3.5% of the sample lies in the top ten.

From the cysteine through the phenylalanine, the CDR3 covers 14 amino acids. Kept here is only the CDR3 DNA, which spans 42 bases and is read in frame from base 1. V loses 4 bases, J loses 7 bases, and the germline ends lie 11 bases apart. CDR1 and CDR2, looked up from the germline V gene, are SNHLY and FYNNEI. The cohort comprised fewer than 750 healthy bone marrow donors. All cohort members were sampled while nominally healthy, although unrecorded immune exposures were likely present. The donor tested CMV seronegative, placing the donor among the 352 seronegative members of the cohort. Every donor gave a peripheral blood sample, and the peripheral blood mononuclear cells from that sample were used for TCR beta sequencing. The Qiagen DNeasy Blood Extraction Kit was used to extract genomic DNA from the blood cell samples.

The rearranged chain carries TRBV2 and TRBJ1-6; the D segment could be TRBD1, given 6 matching bases. This receptor was obtained from a man in his forties or fifties in good health and CMV-seronegative. The sequenced sample consisted of PBMCs. Here is the DNA: TGTGCCAGCAGTGCTAACAGGGACAATTCACCCCTCCACTTT. Protein translation: CASSANRDNSPLHF.